The clone carrying this T cell receptor beta chain occurred once. The data were obtained in a study of blood T cell repertoires in COVID-19. Across the whole study: The United States, Italy and Spain provided the acute and convalescent COVID-19 samples. PBMCs, B-cell-depleted T cells, or T cells provided the cDNA or gDNA that made up the material.

As processed by the authors: The assay estimated nucleated cells by amplifying reference gene primers. Measured with immunoSEQ multiplex PCR; TCRdb has only the in-frame clones, and not every one. The D gene and trimming were derived from the DNA, and the V and J assignments and clone size from that table. The data show about 100,000 clones, with 85% seen just once and 9.5% to 15% held by the top ten. There are 16 residues in the CDR3. V lost 1 base and J lost 9; bases outside the gene matches: 10. Germline V gives CDR1 LGHDT, CDR2 YNNKEL (reference sequence). The sequenced sample was peripheral blood. The chain is built from TRBV3-1 (or the pseudogene TRBV3-2) and TRBJ2-1, with 9 bases lining up with TRBD2. The TCR originated in a human donor in a cohort sampled during active COVID-19. The CDR3 reads CASSQVVAGGHGEQFF. The CDR3 nucleotides read TGTGCCAGCAGCCAAGTTGTCGCGGGAGGGCATGGTGAGCAGTTCTTC.